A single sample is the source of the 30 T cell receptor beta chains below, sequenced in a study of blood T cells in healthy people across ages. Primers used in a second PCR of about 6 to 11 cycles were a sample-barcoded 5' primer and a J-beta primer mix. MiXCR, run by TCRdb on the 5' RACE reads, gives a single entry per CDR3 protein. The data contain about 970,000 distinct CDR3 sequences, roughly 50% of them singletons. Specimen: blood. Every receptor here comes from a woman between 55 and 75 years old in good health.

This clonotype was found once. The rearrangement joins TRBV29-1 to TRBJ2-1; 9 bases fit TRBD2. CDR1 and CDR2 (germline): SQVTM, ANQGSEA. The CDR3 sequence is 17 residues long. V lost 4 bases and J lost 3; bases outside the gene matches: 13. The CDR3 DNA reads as TGCAGCGTTGTCTACCCCTCGGGACTAGCACTCTACAATGAGCAGTTCTTC. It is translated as CSVVYPSGLALYNEQFF.

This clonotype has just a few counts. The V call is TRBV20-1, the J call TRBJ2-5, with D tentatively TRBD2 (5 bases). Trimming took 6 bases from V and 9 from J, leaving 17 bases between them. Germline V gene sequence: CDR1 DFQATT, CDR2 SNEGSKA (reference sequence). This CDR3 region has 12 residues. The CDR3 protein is CSALSGTRAQYF. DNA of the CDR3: TGCAGTGCGCTATCAGGAACGAGGGCCCAGTACTTC.

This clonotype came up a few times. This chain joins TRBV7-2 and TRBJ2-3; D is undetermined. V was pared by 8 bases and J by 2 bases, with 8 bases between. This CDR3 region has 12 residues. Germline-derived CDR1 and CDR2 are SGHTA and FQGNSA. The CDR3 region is CASGLYTDTQYF. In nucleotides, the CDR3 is TGTGCCAGCGGATTATACACAGATACGCAGTATTTT.

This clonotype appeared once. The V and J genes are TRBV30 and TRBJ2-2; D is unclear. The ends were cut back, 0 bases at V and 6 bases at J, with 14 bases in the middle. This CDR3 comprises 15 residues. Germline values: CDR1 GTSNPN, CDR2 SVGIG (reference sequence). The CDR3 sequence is CAWSVNRVEAGELFF. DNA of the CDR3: TGTGCCTGGAGTGTAAATAGGGTAGAGGCCGGGGAGCTGTTTTTT.

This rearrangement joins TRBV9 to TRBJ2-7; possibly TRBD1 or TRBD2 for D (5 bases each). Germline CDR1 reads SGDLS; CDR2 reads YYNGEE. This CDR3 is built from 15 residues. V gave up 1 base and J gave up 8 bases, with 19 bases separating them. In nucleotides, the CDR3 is TGTGCCAGCAGCGTAACTTCGGACACCGGGGTAAAGCAGTACTTC. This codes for CASSVTSDTGVKQYF.

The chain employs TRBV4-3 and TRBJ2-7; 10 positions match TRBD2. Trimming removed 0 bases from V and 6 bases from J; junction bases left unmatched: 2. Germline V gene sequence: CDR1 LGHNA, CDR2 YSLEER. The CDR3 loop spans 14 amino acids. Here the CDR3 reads CASSQDSGGLEQYF. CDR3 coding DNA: TGCGCCAGCAGCCAAGATAGCGGGGGGCTCGAGCAGTACTTC.

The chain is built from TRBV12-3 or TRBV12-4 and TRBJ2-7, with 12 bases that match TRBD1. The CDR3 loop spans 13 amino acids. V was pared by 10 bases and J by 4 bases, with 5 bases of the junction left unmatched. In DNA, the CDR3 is TGTGCCACCATGGGACAGGGGGCTTACGAGCAGTACTTC. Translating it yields CATMGQGAYEQYF.

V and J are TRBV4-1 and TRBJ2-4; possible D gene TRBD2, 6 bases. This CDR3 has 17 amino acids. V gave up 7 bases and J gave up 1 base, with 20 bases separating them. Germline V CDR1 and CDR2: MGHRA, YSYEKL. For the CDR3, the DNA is TGCGCCAGCAACAATCCCGGGACTGCCCGCGCCAAAAACATTCAGTACTTC. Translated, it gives CASNNPGTARAKNIQYF.

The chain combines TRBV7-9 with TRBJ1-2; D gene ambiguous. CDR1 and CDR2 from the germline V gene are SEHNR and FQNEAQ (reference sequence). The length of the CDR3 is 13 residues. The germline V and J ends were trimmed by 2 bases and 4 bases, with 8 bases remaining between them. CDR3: CASSLIGAYGYTF. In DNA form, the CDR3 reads TGTGCCAGCAGCTTAATAGGTGCCTATGGCTACACCTTC.

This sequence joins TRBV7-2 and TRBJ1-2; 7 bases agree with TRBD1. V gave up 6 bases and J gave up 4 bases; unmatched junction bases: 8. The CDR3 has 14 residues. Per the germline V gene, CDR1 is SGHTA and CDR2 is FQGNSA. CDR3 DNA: TGTGCCAGCAGTCCTACAGGGGTACTCTATGGCTACACCTTC. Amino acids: CASSPTGVLYGYTF.

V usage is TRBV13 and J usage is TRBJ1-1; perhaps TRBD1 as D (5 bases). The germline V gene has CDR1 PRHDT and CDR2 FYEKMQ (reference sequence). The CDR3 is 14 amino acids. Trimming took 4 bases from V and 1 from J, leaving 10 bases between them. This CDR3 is CASSSQGKNTEAFF. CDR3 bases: TGTGCCAGCAGCTCGCAGGGAAAGAACACTGAAGCTTTCTTT.

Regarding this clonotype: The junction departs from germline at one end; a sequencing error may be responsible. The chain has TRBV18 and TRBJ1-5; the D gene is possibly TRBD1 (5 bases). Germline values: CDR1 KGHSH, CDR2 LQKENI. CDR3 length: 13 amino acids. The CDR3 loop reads CANSPDRNQPQHF. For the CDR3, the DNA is TGTGCCAACTCACCAGACAGAAATCAGCCCCAGCATTTT.

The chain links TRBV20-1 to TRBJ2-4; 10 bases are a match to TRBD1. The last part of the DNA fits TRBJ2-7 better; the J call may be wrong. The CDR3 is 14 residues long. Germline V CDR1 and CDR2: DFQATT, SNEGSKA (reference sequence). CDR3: CSARSGTGVYEQYF. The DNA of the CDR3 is TGCAGTGCTAGGAGCGGGACAGGGGTCTACGAGCAGTACTTC.

The CDR3 reads CATKGSSRISDTQYF. CDR3 nucleotide sequence: TGTGCCACCAAGGGCTCGTCACGGATTTCAGATACGCAGTATTTT. V usage is TRBV24-1 and J usage is TRBJ2-3; no clear D gene. CDR1 and CDR2 (germline): KGHDR, SFDVKD. This CDR3 has 15 residues. Deletions cut 8 bases from V and 4 bases from J, with 18 bases between.

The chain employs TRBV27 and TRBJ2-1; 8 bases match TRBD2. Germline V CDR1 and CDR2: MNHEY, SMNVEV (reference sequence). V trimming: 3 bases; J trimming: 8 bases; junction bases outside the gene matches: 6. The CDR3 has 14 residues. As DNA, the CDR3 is TGTGCCAGCAGTTTGAGGACTAGCAGGTATGAGCAGTTCTTC. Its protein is CASSLRTSRYEQFF.

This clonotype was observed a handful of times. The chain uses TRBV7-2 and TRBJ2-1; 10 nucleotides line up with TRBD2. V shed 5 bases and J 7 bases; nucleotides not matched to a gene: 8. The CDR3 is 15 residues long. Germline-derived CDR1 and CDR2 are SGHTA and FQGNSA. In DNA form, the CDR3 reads TGTGCCAGCAGCCTCTCTAGCGGGAGATTTAATGAGCAGTTCTTC. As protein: CASSLSSGRFNEQFF. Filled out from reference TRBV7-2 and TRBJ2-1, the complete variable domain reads GAGVSQSPSNKVTEKGKDVELRCDPISGHTALYWYRQSLGQGLEFLIYFQGNSAPDKSGLPSDRFSAERTGGSVSTLTIQRTQQEDSAVYLCASSLSSGRFNEQFFGPGTRLTVL.

DNA of the CDR3: TGCAGTGCTAGACGCAGGGGAACCTACGAGCAGTACTTC. Its translation is CSARRRGTYEQYF. V is TRBV20-1 and J is TRBJ2-7; a possible D gene is TRBD1 (6 bases). The CDR3 contains 13 residues. Trimming shortened V by 2 bases and J by 2 bases, and 10 bases separated the two germline ends. CDR1 is DFQATT and CDR2 is SNEGSKA in the germline V gene (reference sequence).

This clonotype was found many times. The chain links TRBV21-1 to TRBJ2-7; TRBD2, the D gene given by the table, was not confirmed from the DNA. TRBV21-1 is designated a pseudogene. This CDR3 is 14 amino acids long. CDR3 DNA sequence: TGTGCCAGCATCCTGACTAGCGGCCCCTACGAGCAGTACTTC. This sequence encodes CASILTSGPYEQYF.

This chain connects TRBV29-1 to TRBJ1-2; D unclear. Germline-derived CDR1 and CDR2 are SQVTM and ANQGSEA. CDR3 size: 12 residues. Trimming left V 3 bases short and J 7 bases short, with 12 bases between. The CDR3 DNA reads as TGCAGCGTTGATATGAGCCAGAGTGGCTACACCTTC. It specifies CSVDMSQSGYTF.

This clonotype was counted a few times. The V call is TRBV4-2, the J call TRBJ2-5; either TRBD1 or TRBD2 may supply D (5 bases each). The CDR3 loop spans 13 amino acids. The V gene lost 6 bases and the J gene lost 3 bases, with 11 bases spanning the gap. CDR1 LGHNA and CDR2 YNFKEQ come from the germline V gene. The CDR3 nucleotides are TGTGCCAGCAGTCCGGGACCCGAAGAGACCCAGTACTTC. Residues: CASSPGPEETQYF.

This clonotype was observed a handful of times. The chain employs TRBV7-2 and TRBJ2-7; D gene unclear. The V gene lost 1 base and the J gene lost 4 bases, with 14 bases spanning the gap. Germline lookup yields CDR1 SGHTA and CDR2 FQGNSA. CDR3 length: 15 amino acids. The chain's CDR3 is CASSLDWRNTYEQYF. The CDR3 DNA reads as TGTGCCAGCAGCTTAGATTGGCGCAATACTTACGAGCAGTACTTC. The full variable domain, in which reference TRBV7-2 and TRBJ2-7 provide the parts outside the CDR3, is GAGVSQSPSNKVTEKGKDVELRCDPISGHTALYWYRQSLGQGLEFLIYFQGNSAPDKSGLPSDRFSAERTGGSVSTLTIQRTQQEDSAVYLCASSLDWRNTYEQYFGPGTRLTVT.

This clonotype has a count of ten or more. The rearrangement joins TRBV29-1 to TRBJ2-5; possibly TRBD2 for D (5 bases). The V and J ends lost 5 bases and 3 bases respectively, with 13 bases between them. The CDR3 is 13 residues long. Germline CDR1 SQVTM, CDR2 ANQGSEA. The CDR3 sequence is CSVSSGYKETQYF. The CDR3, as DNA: TGCAGCGTTTCAAGCGGATACAAAGAGACCCAGTACTTC.

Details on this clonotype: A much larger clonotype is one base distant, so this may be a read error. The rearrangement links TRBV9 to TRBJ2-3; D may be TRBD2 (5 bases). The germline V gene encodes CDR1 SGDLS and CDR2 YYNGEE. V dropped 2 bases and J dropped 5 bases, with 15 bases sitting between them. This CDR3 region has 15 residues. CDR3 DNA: TGTGCCAGCAGCGTGGCCGGCGGGCACGGAGATACGCAGTATTTT. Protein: CASSVAGGHGDTQYF.

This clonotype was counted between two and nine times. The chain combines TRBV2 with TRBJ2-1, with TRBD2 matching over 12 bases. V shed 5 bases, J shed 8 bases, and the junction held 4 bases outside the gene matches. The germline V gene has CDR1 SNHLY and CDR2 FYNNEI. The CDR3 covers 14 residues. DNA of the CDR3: TGTGCCAGCAGTTCTAGCGGGAGGGGGGATGAGCAGTTCTTC. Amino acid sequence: CASSSSGRGDEQFF. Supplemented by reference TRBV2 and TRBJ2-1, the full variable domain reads EPEVTQTPSHQVTQMGQEVILRCVPISNHLYFYWYRQILGQKVEFLVSFYNNEISEKSEIFDDQFSVERPDGSNFTLKIRSTKLEDSAMYFCASSSSGRGDEQFFGPGTRLTVL.

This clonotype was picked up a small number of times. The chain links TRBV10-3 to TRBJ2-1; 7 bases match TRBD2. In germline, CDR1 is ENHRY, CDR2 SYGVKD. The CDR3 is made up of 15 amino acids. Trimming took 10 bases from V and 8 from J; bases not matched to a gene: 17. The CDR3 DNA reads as TGTGCCACGAGAGACTCAGGACTAGGGGCCCATGAGCAGTTCTTC. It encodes CATRDSGLGAHEQFF.

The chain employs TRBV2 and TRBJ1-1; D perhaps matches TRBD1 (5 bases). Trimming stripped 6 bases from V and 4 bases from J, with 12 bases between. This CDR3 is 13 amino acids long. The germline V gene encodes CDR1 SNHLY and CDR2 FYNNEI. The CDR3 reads CASSAGWSTEAFF. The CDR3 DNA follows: TGTGCCAGCAGCGCAGGGTGGTCCACTGAAGCTTTCTTT. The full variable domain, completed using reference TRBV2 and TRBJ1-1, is EPEVTQTPSHQVTQMGQEVILRCVPISNHLYFYWYRQILGQKVEFLVSFYNNEISEKSEIFDDQFSVERPDGSNFTLKIRSTKLEDSAMYFCASSAGWSTEAFFGQGTRLTVV.

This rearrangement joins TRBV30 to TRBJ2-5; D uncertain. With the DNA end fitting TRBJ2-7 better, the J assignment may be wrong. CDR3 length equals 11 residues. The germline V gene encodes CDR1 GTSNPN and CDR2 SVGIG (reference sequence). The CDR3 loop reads CAWIQYGEQYF. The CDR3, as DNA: TGTGCCTGGATCCAATATGGCGAGCAGTACTTC.

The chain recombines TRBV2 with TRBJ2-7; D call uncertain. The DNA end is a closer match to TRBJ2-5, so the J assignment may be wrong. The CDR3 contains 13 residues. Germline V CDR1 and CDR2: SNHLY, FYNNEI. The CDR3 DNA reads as TGTGCCAGCAGCTTCTTATGGCGGGAGACCCAGTACTTC. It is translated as CASSFLWRETQYF.

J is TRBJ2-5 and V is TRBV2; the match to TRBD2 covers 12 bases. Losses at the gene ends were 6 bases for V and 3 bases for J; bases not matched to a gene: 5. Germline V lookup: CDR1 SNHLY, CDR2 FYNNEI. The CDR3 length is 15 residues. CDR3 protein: CASSHSSGREETQYF. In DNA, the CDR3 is TGTGCCAGCAGCCACTCTAGCGGGAGGGAAGAGACCCAGTACTTC.

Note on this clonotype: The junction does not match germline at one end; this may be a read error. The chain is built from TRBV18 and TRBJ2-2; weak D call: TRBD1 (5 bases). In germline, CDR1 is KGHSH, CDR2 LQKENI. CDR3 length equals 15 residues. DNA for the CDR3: TGTGCCAGCTCGCCACCGAACGGACAAGCAGGGGAGCTGTTTTTT. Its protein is CASSPPNGQAGELFF.